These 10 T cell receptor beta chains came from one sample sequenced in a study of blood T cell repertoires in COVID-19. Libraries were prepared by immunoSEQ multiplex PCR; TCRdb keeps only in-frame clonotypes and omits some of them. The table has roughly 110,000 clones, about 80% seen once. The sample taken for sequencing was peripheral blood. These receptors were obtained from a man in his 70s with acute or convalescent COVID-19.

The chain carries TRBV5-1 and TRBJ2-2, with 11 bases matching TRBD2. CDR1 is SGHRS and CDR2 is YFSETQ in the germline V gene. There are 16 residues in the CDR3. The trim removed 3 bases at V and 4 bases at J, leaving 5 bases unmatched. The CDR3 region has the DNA TGCGCCAGCAGCTCTCTAGCGGGGGGCGGCACCGGGGAGCTGTTTTTT. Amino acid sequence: CASSSLAGGGTGELFF.

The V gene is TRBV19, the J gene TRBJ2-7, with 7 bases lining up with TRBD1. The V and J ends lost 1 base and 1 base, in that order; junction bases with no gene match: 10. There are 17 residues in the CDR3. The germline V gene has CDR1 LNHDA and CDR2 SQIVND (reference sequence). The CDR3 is CASSIGLPGQSSYEQYF. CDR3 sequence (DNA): TGTGCCAGTAGTATAGGCCTCCCGGGACAGTCTTCCTACGAGCAGTACTTC.

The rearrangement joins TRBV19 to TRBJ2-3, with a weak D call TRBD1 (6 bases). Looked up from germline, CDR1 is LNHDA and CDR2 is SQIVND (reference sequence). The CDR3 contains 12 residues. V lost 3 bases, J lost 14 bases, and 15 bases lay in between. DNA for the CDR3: TGTGCCAGTAGTATTGTGGGGGCTTCCCCGTATTTT. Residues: CASSIVGASPYF.

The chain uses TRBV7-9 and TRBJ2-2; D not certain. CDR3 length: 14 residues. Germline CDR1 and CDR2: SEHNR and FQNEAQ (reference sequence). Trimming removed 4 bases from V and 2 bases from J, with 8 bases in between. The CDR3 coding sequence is TGTGCCAGCAGCTCCCCCCCTAACACCGGGGAGCTGTTTTTT. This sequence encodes CASSSPPNTGELFF.

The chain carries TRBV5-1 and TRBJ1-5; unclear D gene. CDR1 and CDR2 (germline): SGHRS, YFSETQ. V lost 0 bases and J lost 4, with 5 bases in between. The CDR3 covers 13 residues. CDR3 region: CASSLDGNQPQHF. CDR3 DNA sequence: TGCGCCAGCAGCTTGGACGGGAATCAGCCCCAGCATTTT.

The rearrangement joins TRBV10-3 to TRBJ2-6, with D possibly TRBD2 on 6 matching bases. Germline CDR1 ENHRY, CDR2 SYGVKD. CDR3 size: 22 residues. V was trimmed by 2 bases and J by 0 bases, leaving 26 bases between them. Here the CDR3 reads CAISEVSGLAKDRSSGANVLTF. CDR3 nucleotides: TGTGCCATCAGTGAGGTCTCTGGGCTAGCGAAGGATCGGAGCTCTGGGGCCAACGTCCTGACTTTC.

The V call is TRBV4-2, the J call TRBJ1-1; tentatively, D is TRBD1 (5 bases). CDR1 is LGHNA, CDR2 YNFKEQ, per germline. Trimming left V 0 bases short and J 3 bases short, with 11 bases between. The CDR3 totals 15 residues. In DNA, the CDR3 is TGTGCCAGCAGCCAAGATTTCAGGGCGGACACTGAAGCTTTCTTT. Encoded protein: CASSQDFRADTEAFF.

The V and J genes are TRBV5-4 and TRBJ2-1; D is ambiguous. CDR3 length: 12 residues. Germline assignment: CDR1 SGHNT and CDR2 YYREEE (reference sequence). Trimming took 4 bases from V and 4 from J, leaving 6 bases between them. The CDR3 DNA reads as TGTGCCAGCAGCGTCCGTTACAATGAGCAGTTCTTC. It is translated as CASSVRYNEQFF.

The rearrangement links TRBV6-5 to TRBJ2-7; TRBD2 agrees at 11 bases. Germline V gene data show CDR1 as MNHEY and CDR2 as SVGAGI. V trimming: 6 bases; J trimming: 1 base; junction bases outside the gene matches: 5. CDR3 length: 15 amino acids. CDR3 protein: CASRVLAGESYEQYF. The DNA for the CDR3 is TGTGCCAGCAGAGTACTAGCGGGGGAATCCTACGAGCAGTACTTC.

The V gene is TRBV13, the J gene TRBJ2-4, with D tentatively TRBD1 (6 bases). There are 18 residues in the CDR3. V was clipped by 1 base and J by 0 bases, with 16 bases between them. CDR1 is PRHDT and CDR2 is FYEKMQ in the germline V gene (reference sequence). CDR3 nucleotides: TGTGCCAGCAGCTTAGAGGGGGTGGGGCATCTAGCCAAAAACATTCAGTACTTC. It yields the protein CASSLEGVGHLAKNIQYF.